One sample yielded the 4 T cell receptor beta chains listed below, sequenced in a study of cytotoxic CD8 clonotypes in ibrutinib-treated CLL. Produced via immunoSEQ multiplex PCR; TCRdb's table is partial and in-frame only. The sample consists of about 80,000 clones, 70% to 80% of them appearing once. The sample here was PBMCs, taken after 12 months of ibrutinib treatment. The source of these receptors is a human donor with chronic lymphocytic leukemia.

In DNA form, the CDR3 reads TGTGCCAGCAGCGTAGCTGCCCGGTCCTCAGAGACCCAGTACTTC. Encoded protein: CASSVAARSSETQYF. J is TRBJ2-5 and V is TRBV9; D is unresolved. The CDR3 covers 15 residues. Trimming removed 0 bases at V and 4 bases at J, with 13 bases between. Germline CDR1 is SGDLS and CDR2 is YYNGEE.

V gene TRBV7-2 combines with J gene TRBJ2-7, with 12 positions matching TRBD2. J gave up 0 bases and V 0 bases, and 6 bases lay outside the gene matches. The CDR3 sequence is 18 residues long. Looked up from germline, CDR1 is SGHTA and CDR2 is FQGNSA. The CDR3 is CASSLAGVTSGSSYEQYF. CDR3 DNA sequence: TGTGCCAGCAGCTTAGCCGGGGTGACTAGCGGGAGCTCCTACGAGCAGTACTTC.

The table lists this clone with a count of one. The chain employs TRBV9 and TRBJ2-2; D tentatively fits TRBD1 or TRBD2 (6 bases each). The ends were cut back, 5 bases at V and 1 base at J, with 9 bases in the middle. Germline V lookup: CDR1 SGDLS, CDR2 YYNGEE. The CDR3 is made up of 14 amino acids. The CDR3 spells CASRGGENTGELFF. In DNA, the CDR3 is TGTGCCAGCAGGGGGGGCGAGAACACCGGGGAGCTGTTTTTT.

The genes are TRBV5-8 and TRBJ1-2; TRBD1 is a possible D gene (6 bases). The V and J ends lost 4 bases and 8 bases respectively, with 12 bases between them. CDR1 and CDR2 from the germline V gene are SGHTS and YDEGEE. This CDR3 comprises 12 residues. CDR3 DNA sequence: TGTGCCAGCAGCCTACAGGGTCGAGGCTACACCTTC. As protein: CASSLQGRGYTF.